The next 4 T cell receptor beta chains were all read from a single sample in a study of T cell changes during pregnancy in multiple sclerosis. The table came from immunoSEQ multiplex PCR; TCRdb's copy has only in-frame clones and leaves some out. Of 60,000 to 65,000 clones listed, approximately 92% were seen once; the top ten hold 1.4%. The specimen comprised peripheral blood, sampled in the second trimester of pregnancy. All receptors come from a female donor with multiple sclerosis, enrolled in a pregnancy study.

As DNA, the CDR3 is TGCGCCAGCAGCTTGCTGTCTCCCTGGAGAGATACGCAGTATTTT. As protein: CASSLLSPWRDTQYF. The chain joins TRBV5-1 to TRBJ2-3; the D is unclear. Trimming left V 1 base short and J 5 bases short, with 14 bases between. Germline V gives CDR1 SGHRS, CDR2 YFSETQ. CDR3 length equals 15 residues.

This chain links TRBV21-1 with TRBJ1-1. TRBV21-1 is tagged as a pseudogene. There are 14 residues in the CDR3. The CDR3 nucleotides read TGTGCCAGCAGAGCTCGAGGTGTCGGCACTGAAGCTTTCTTT. This codes for CASRARGVGTEAFF.

This CDR3 is CASSDQSSTGGEDQPQHF. CDR3 bases: TGTGCCAGCAGTGACCAAAGTTCAACGGGGGGCGAGGATCAGCCCCAGCATTTT. The chain links TRBV6-4 to TRBJ1-5; the D gene is possibly TRBD1 (6 bases). Germline CDR1 reads MRHNA; CDR2 reads SNTAGT. The length of the CDR3 is 18 residues. V was trimmed by 2 bases and J by 5 bases, leaving 22 bases between them.

The CDR3 DNA reads TGTGCCAGTACCCCTGGGACTAGCGGGGGAACCTACGAGCAGTACTTC. This gives the protein CASTPGTSGGTYEQYF. V is TRBV19 and J is TRBJ2-7, with TRBD2 matching over 14 bases. The CDR3 has 16 amino acids. Germline lookup yields CDR1 LNHDA and CDR2 SQIVND (reference sequence). Losses at the gene ends were 7 bases for V and 2 bases for J; bases not matched to a gene: 7.